This entry lists 17 T cell receptor beta chains sequenced from one sample in a study of shared clonotypes between healthy human individuals. CD8 cells regarded as naive lacked CD45RO, were positively chosen for CCR7, and omitted terminally differentiated effector memory CD45RA+ cells. Only in-frame clones appear in the TCRdb table, and some are missing; sequencing was by immunoSEQ multiplex PCR. Among roughly 2 million clones listed, approximately 94% were seen once. Input material: naive CD8+ T cells sorted from blood. The receptors shown here come from a man aged 18 to 30 in good health.

Comments on this clone: The same CDR3 is also encoded by other DNA sequences in this sample. V usage is TRBV27 and J usage is TRBJ2-7; D is possibly TRBD2 (5 bases). The CDR3 has 16 residues. CDR1 MNHEY and CDR2 SMNVEV come from the germline V gene (reference sequence). V gave up 0 bases and J gave up 1 base, with 13 bases separating them. Written as DNA, the CDR3 is TGTGCCAGCAGTTTATCCCCGGGAACAGCTTCCTACGAGCAGTACTTC. Encoded protein: CASSLSPGTASYEQYF.

The chain links TRBV5-1 to TRBJ1-2; 8 nucleotides match TRBD1. Germline lookup yields CDR1 SGHRS and CDR2 YFSETQ. The CDR3 length is 13 residues. The V gene end was trimmed by 3 bases and the J gene end by 7 bases; junction bases not matched to a gene: 5. This CDR3 reads CASSSDRAGGYTF. CDR3 bases: TGCGCCAGCAGCTCGGACAGGGCTGGTGGCTACACCTTC.

The genes are TRBV5-8 and TRBJ1-5; 8 bases match TRBD1. Germline V gene data show CDR1 as SGHTS and CDR2 as YDEGEE. There are 17 residues in the CDR3. Unmatched junction bases numbered 11, after V lost 3 bases and J lost 3 bases. The CDR3 reads CASSWNPTGDNNQPQHF. Here the CDR3 DNA reads TGTGCCAGCAGCTGGAACCCGACAGGGGATAACAATCAGCCCCAGCATTTT.

The rearrangement joins TRBV10-2 to TRBJ1-1, with a tentative D call TRBD1 (5 bases). The germline V gene has CDR1 WSHSY and CDR2 SAAADI. V was clipped by 10 bases and J by 1 base, with 13 bases between them. The CDR3 length is 13 residues. CDR3 coding DNA: TGCGCCACCCGGGGGAGCTCGAACACTGAAGCTTTCTTT. It codes for CATRGSSNTEAFF.

V is TRBV11-2 and J is TRBJ2-7; tentatively, D is TRBD1 (6 bases). Between the trimmed V and J ends, which lost 1 base and 0 bases, there was a span of 10 bases. Germline-derived CDR1 and CDR2 are SGHAT and FQNNGV. CDR3 length: 15 amino acids. CDR3 region: CASSLGGGHSYEQYF. In nucleotides, the CDR3 is TGTGCCAGCAGCTTAGGTGGGGGCCACTCCTACGAGCAGTACTTC.

The V and J genes are TRBV19 and TRBJ2-7, with D hard to call. Germline CDR1 and CDR2: LNHDA and SQIVND (reference sequence). CDR3 length: 14 residues. The germline V and J ends were trimmed by 3 bases and 6 bases, with 15 bases remaining between them. The CDR3 loop reads CASSMGSGSTEQYF. The CDR3 bases are TGTGCCAGTAGTATGGGGTCTGGTAGCACCGAGCAGTACTTC. The full variable domain, in which reference TRBV19 and TRBJ2-7 provide the parts outside the CDR3, is DGGITQSPKYLFRKEGQNVTLSCEQNLNHDAMYWYRQDPGQGLRLIYYSQIVNDFQKGDIAEGYSVSREKKESFPLTVTSAQKNPTAFYLCASSMGSGSTEQYFGPGTRLTVT.

This clone showed up just a few times. The chain recombines TRBV5-4 with TRBJ1-2, with a weak D call TRBD1 (6 bases). The V and J ends lost 4 bases and 5 bases respectively, with 15 bases between them. Germline V gene lookup returns CDR1 SGHNT and CDR2 YYREEE (reference sequence). The CDR3 is made up of 14 amino acids. The CDR3 loop is CASSRGAGDYGYTF. The CDR3 DNA follows: TGTGCCAGCAGCCGCGGGGCAGGGGATTATGGCTACACCTTC.

V usage is TRBV6-5 and J usage is TRBJ2-2, with D perhaps matching TRBD1 or TRBD2 (5 bases each). Germline lookup yields CDR1 MNHEY and CDR2 SVGAGI. This CDR3 has 14 residues. Trimming removed 7 bases at V and 2 bases at J, with 11 bases between. The chain's CDR3 is CASNFGANTGELFF. The CDR3 nucleotides read TGTGCCAGCAACTTCGGGGCTAACACCGGGGAGCTGTTTTTT.

The chain recombines TRBV5-1 with TRBJ1-6, with 10 nucleotides matching TRBD1. The V gene's germline CDR1 is SGHRS and CDR2 YFSETQ. The length of the CDR3 is 15 residues. Unmatched junction bases numbered 5, after V lost 3 bases and J lost 8 bases. Written as DNA, the CDR3 is TGCGCCAGCAGCTATTTAGGGACAGGGGATTCACCCCTCCACTTT. It codes for CASSYLGTGDSPLHF.

The chain is built from TRBV6-5 and TRBJ1-2, with D perhaps matching TRBD1 (5 bases). This CDR3 spans 13 amino acids. Per the germline V gene, CDR1 is MNHEY and CDR2 is SVGAGI. Trimming pared 5 bases from V and 5 bases from J, leaving 12 bases between. CDR3 in DNA: TGTGCCAGCAGTGGGGGGAGCGGGTATGGCTACACCTTC. Protein: CASSGGSGYGYTF.

The CDR3 is CSVLAANYNEQFF. For the CDR3, the DNA is TGCAGCGTTCTAGCGGCAAACTACAATGAGCAGTTCTTC. V is TRBV29-1 and J is TRBJ2-1, with 7 bases matching TRBD2. Germline-derived CDR1 and CDR2 are SQVTM and ANQGSEA. The V gene end was trimmed by 5 bases and the J gene end by 3 bases; junction bases not matched to a gene: 4. The CDR3 length is 13 residues.

This clone has just a few counts. The chain recombines TRBV9 with TRBJ2-2; D is possibly TRBD2 (5 bases). The V and J ends lost 0 bases and 7 bases respectively, with 7 bases between them. The CDR3 loop spans 13 amino acids. Looked up from germline, CDR1 is SGDLS and CDR2 is YYNGEE. CDR3 nucleotide sequence: TGTGCCAGCAGCGTAGCTAGCCACGGGGAGCTGTTTTTT. Amino acid sequence: CASSVASHGELFF.

This clone is a singleton in its sample. The rearrangement links TRBV5-1 to TRBJ2-1, with 13 bases identical to TRBD2. This CDR3 spans 17 amino acids. Trimming took 4 bases from V and 6 from J; bases not matched to a gene: 10. The germline gives CDR1 SGHRS, CDR2 YFSETQ. The CDR3 loop is CASSPEPTSGRGNEQFF. CDR3 nucleotides: TGCGCCAGCAGCCCGGAACCCACTAGCGGGAGGGGCAATGAGCAGTTCTTC.

The rearrangement links TRBV6-6 to TRBJ2-5, with 9 bases lining up with TRBD2. V dropped 7 bases and J dropped 4; count of bases not matched to a gene: 10. This CDR3 comprises 15 residues. Germline V CDR1 and CDR2: MNHNY, SVGAGI (reference sequence). The CDR3 DNA follows: TGTGCCAGCACTGGCCTGGCGGGGGGGGCAGAGACCCAGTACTTC. Translating it yields CASTGLAGGAETQYF.

V usage is TRBV4-3 and J usage is TRBJ1-1; possibly TRBD1 for D (5 bases). Germline values: CDR1 LGHNA, CDR2 YSLEER. The CDR3 has 15 residues. The germline V and J ends were trimmed by 1 base and 1 base, with 10 bases remaining between them. CDR3 residues: CASSQARGTNTEAFF. Written as DNA, the CDR3 is TGCGCCAGCAGCCAAGCGAGGGGCACGAACACTGAAGCTTTCTTT.

The chain carries TRBV6-1 and TRBJ2-3; D is possibly TRBD2 (5 bases). V was clipped by 3 bases and J by 0 bases, with 13 bases between them. The CDR3 runs 16 residues. Germline V lookup: CDR1 MNHNS, CDR2 SASEGT. The CDR3: CASSDLTLASTDTQYF. In DNA form, the CDR3 reads TGTGCCAGCAGTGACTTGACCCTAGCTAGCACAGATACGCAGTATTTT.

V usage is TRBV9 and J usage is TRBJ2-7, with a possible D match to TRBD1 (6 bases). Trimming pared 0 bases from V and 3 bases from J, leaving 10 bases between. Germline assignment: CDR1 SGDLS and CDR2 YYNGEE. The CDR3 sequence is 14 residues long. The CDR3 spells CASSVGDTNYEQYF. As DNA, the CDR3 is TGTGCCAGCAGCGTAGGGGACACCAACTACGAGCAGTACTTC.